The 11 T cell receptor beta chains below all came from one sample that was sequenced in a study of blood T cells in healthy people across ages. A sample-barcoded 5' primer and a J-beta primer mix were used in a second PCR of roughly 7 to 11 cycles. TCRdb re-analysed the 5' RACE reads in MiXCR, keeping a single row per CDR3 protein. The data contain about 1,600,000 distinct CDR3 sequences, approximately 40% of them singletons. Sequenced material: blood. The origin of the receptors is a woman aged 18-29 years in good health.

The rearrangement uses TRBV19 and TRBJ2-7; D is unclear. Germline V gene sequence: CDR1 LNHDA, CDR2 SQIVND (reference sequence). This CDR3 spans 12 amino acids. Trimming pared 0 bases from V and 3 bases from J, leaving 3 bases between. CDR3 in DNA: TGTGCCAGTAGTATAGAGGGCTACGAGCAGTACTTC. This translates into CASSIEGYEQYF.

Concerning this clonotype: A read error is possible here, since a much larger clone lies one base away. This sequence joins TRBV4-1 and TRBJ2-1, with D perhaps being TRBD1 or TRBD2 (5 bases each). The end of the DNA fits TRBJ2-7 better, so the J call may be wrong. CDR1 and CDR2 from the germline V gene are MGHRA and YSYEKL. There are 14 residues in the CDR3. The CDR3 protein is CASSRDGSYNEQYF. CDR3 bases: TGCGCCAGCAGCCGGGACGGCTCCTACAATGAGCAGTACTTC.

This clonotype was observed a handful of times. This chain joins TRBV3-1 and TRBJ2-3; D is unclear. The CDR3 is 12 residues long. CDR1 and CDR2 from the germline V gene are LGHDT and YNNKEL (reference sequence). The V end lost 3 bases, the J end lost 4 bases, and 5 bases lay between the germline ends. The CDR3 here is CASSQRSDTQYF. In DNA form, the CDR3 reads TGTGCCAGCAGCCAGCGGTCAGATACGCAGTATTTT.

The chain is built from TRBV12-3 or TRBV12-4 and TRBJ2-7, with D maybe TRBD2 (5 bases). This CDR3 is 14 amino acids long. V was shortened by 5 bases and J by 5 bases, with 16 bases between the two germline ends. The CDR3 nucleotides read TGTGCCAGCAGTCCGACCCCGACCGGGGACGAGCAGTACTTC. Amino acids: CASSPTPTGDEQYF.

V usage is TRBV27 and J usage is TRBJ2-5, with 9 bases fitting TRBD2. The germline V gene encodes CDR1 MNHEY and CDR2 SMNVEV (reference sequence). The junction had 13 bases not matched to a gene; V was cut back by 3 bases and J by 11 bases. This CDR3 contains 15 residues. The CDR3, as DNA: TGTGCCAGCAGTTTTCGTAGCGGGAGTAGGAATGAGCAGTACTTC. This sequence encodes CASSFRSGSRNEQYF.

This clonotype was detected ten times or more. V is TRBV3-1 and J is TRBJ2-1, with D possibly being TRBD2 (6 bases). V was trimmed by 4 bases and J by 0 bases, leaving 16 bases between them. CDR1 LGHDT and CDR2 YNNKEL come from the germline V gene (reference sequence). This CDR3 is built from 17 residues. The CDR3 protein is CASSPFTGTSSYNEQFF. The CDR3 coding sequence is TGTGCCAGCAGCCCATTCACCGGGACTTCCTCCTACAATGAGCAGTTCTTC.

The chain is built from TRBV9 and TRBJ2-1; 13 bases map to TRBD2. Germline-derived CDR1 and CDR2 are SGDLS and YYNGEE. J gave up 13 bases and V 0 bases, and 19 bases lay outside the gene matches. The CDR3 sequence is 19 residues long. The CDR3 sequence: CASSVAGRTSGSLLETQFF. The CDR3 bases are TGTGCCAGCAGCGTAGCGGGTCGGACTAGCGGGAGCCTTCTAGAGACCCAGTTCTTC.

The genes are TRBV4-1 and TRBJ2-5; 9 bases fit TRBD2. The CDR3 sequence is 17 residues long. V lost 3 bases to trimming and J lost 0 bases; unmatched junction nucleotides: 8. Germline-derived CDR1 and CDR2 are MGHRA and YSYEKL. Here the CDR3 reads CASSQQGSGGYQETQYF. CDR3 sequence (DNA): TGCGCCAGCAGCCAGCAGGGTAGCGGGGGTTACCAAGAGACCCAGTACTTC.

This clonotype was found a few times. At one end the junction does not follow the germline gene, possibly because of a read error. The V call is TRBV12-5, the J call TRBJ1-1, with 7 positions matching TRBD1. The CDR3 is 16 amino acids. Germline V gene data show CDR1 as LGHNT and CDR2 as FRNRAP. The CDR3 nucleotides read TGTGCTAGTGTTTTGGGACAGTCGACTTCGAACACTGAAGCTTTCTTT. This sequence encodes CASVLGQSTSNTEAFF.

V and J are TRBV7-8 and TRBJ1-2; the match to TRBD1 covers 7 bases. Trimming cost V 5 bases and J 5 bases; bases outside gene matches: 8. This CDR3 spans 14 amino acids. Looked up from germline, CDR1 is SGHVS and CDR2 is FQNEAQ. The CDR3: CASSQRQGKYGYTF. In DNA, the CDR3 is TGTGCCAGCAGCCAAAGACAGGGAAAGTATGGCTACACCTTC.

The chain carries TRBV29-1 and TRBJ2-7, with 9 bases that match TRBD1. CDR3 length equals 13 residues. Germline V gene data show CDR1 as SQVTM and CDR2 as ANQGSEA. V shed 4 bases and J 5 bases; nucleotides not matched to a gene: 6. CDR3 in DNA: TGCAGCGTTGGTACAGGGGGCTTGAACGAGCAGTACTTC. Translation: CSVGTGGLNEQYF.